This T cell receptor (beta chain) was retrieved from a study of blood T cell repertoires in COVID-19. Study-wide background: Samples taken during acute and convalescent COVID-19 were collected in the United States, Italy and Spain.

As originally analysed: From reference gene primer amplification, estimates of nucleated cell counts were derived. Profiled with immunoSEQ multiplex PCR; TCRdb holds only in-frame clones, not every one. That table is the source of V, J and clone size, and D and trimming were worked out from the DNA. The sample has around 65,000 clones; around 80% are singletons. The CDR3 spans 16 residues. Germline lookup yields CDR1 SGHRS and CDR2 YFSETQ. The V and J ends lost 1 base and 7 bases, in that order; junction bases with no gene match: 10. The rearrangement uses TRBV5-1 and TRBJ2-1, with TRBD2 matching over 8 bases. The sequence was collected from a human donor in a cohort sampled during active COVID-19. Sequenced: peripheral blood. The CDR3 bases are TGCGCCAGCAGCTTGAGGGCTAGCGGGTACACAAATGAGCAGTTCTTC. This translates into CASSLRASGYTNEQFF.